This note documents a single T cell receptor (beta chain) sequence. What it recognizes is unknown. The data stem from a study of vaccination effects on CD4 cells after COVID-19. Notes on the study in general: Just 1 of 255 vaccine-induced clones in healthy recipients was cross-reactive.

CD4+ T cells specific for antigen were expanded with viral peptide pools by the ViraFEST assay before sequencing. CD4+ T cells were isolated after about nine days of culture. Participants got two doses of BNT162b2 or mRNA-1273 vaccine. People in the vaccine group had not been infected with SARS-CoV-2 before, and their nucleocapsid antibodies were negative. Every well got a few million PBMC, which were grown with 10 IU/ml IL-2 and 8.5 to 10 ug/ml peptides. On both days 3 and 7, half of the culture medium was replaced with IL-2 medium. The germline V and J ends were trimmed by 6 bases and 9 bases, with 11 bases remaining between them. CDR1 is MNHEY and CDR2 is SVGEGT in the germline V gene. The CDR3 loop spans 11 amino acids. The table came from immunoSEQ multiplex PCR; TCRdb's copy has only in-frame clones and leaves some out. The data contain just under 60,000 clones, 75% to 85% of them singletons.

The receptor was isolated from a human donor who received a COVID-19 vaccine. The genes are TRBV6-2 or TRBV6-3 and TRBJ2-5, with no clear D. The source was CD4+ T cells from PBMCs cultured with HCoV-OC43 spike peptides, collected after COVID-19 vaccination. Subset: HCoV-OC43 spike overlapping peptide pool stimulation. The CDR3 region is CASSSRLAQYF. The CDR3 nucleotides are TGTGCCAGCAGCTCCCGATTGGCCCAGTACTTC.